This T cell receptor beta chain was sequenced for a study of Ad26.COV2.S vaccination and SARS-CoV-2 variants. With 1 base removed from V and 11 bases from J, the gap between germline ends came to 13 bases. Germline CDR1 reads LGHNT; CDR2 reads FRNRAP. This CDR3 is 13 amino acids long. Whole-study findings and limits: With respect to non-spike TCR breadth, vaccine and placebo recipients were similar. Recipients given vaccine exceeded placebo recipients in spike-specific TCR breadth. There was a possibility that the TCR breadth and depth analyses underestimated total T cell responses.

Regarding this clone: What it recognizes is unknown.

Sequencing used immunoSEQ multiplex PCR; TCRdb keeps in-frame clones, though not all of them. The sample includes more than 40,000 clones, approximately 80% seen only once; the top ten take roughly 45%. The material sequenced was peripheral blood, taken after recovery from COVID-19. This TCR came from a human donor who had recovered from COVID-19. The chain recombines TRBV12-5 with TRBJ2-3, with a weak D call TRBD2 (6 bases). The CDR3, as DNA: TGTGCTAGTGGTTTGGATGGCGGGGCGGAGCAGTATTTT. Amino acid sequence: CASGLDGGAEQYF.